This TCR beta chain was sequenced in a study of shared clonotypes between healthy human individuals. Whole-study findings and limits: Incomplete sequencing of sorted subsets was indicated by rarefaction despite large depth.

This clone was recorded once. Its target is not known. All donors qualified as healthy HIV-negative adults and had experienced no recent acute infections or vaccinations. The method was immunoSEQ multiplex PCR; TCRdb's version includes in-frame clones alone and lacks a portion of them. The sample contains fewer than 2.5 million clones, 80% to 95% of which appear only once. Germline CDR1 reads SGHRS; CDR2 reads YFSETQ. The V end was cut by 3 bases, the J end by 0 bases, with 14 bases between. The CDR3 spans 16 residues. This chain links TRBV5-1 with TRBJ2-3; perhaps TRBD2 as D (6 bases). Sequencing was carried out using naive CD4+ T cells from PBMCs. Subset meaning: CD45RA+ positively selected. This receptor was taken from a man younger than 30 in good health. Some clones in this sample may be carry-over from other donors' samples. CDR3 nucleotide sequence: TGCGCCAGCAGCTCCCAGGCGGGACCTAGCACAGATACGCAGTATTTT. Amino acids: CASSSQAGPSTDTQYF.